This TCR beta chain was recovered during a study of T cells in Graves' hyperthyroidism and ophthalmopathy (dated by TCRdb to between 2018 and 2021). At the level of the whole study: Peripheral blood was sampled at the time of initial diagnosis, prior to any treatment. To identify distinguishing TCR V-J signatures, a discovery cohort of 100 patients was used, comprising some 45 with Graves' ophthalmopathy and some 57 with stable Graves' hyperthyroidism. After sampling, hyperthyroidism patients received methimazole starting at 30 mg daily, and ophthalmopathy patients received high-dose intravenous methylprednisolone. The 95 to 100 discovery patients were randomly split 7:3 into training and test sets. Prospective prediction of ophthalmopathy was tested in an independent validation cohort consisting of 18 hyperthyroidism patients and more than 15 patients who later progressed to ophthalmopathy. The paper reports TCR Vbeta CDR3 sequencing of 140 or so peripheral blood samples: 40 to 45 ophthalmopathy, approximately 74 hyperthyroidism and around 17 progressor patients. The study also compared thyroid tissue and blood T-cell repertoires from several Graves' hyperthyroidism patients. Findings and caveats that apply to the study as a whole: Most expanded thyroid clonotypes (frequency above 0.001) were also found in blood, which suggests that blood repertoires may mirror thyroid immune responses. In cross-validation, a model built on a 13 V-J signature told ophthalmopathy apart from stable hyperthyroidism with 85% to 90% sensitivity and approximately 81% specificity, and in testing the same model reached 80%/75%. Sample size was not statistically predetermined, and investigators were not blinded to group allocation. In validation, progression to ophthalmopathy was predicted by the model with more than 65% sensitivity and around 75% specificity, a median of roughly 6 months before onset.

The CDR1 and CDR2 encoded by the germline V gene are SGHTA and FQGTGA. V loses 5 bases at its end and J loses 3 bases; junction bases beyond the gene matches: 9. Its CDR3 holds 16 amino acids, cysteine through phenylalanine. CDR3 DNA only is kept here, 48 bases in frame from base 1. Amplification of TCR beta CDR3 regions was carried out from RNA transcripts. The first round of RT-PCR for the TCR CDR3 was performed with the HTBI primer set and the Qiagen OneStep RT-PCR kit. The libraries were constructed in a second round of multiplex PCR and then size-selected and purified. The libraries were sequenced on an Illumina HiSeq2000 using paired-end 100 bp reads. As for the original processing: SOAPnuke was used to process the raw data, throwing out any read that contained adapters or uncalled bases, had a mean Phred below 15, or lacked an exact constant-primer or identifier match. COPE v1.2.5 was used to merge high-quality paired reads, and clonotypes were defined as unique nucleotide sequences. MiTCR v1.1 was used to align clonotypes to the IMGT TRBV, TRBD and TRBJ reference segments. Only V-J combinations with frequency above 0.0001, covering about 99% of repertoires, were analysed. A TCS score was defined as the ratio between F50 (clonal expansion) and ExV (chaos), using BLOSUM62-based TCRdist between CDR3 peptides within each V-J. Welch's t-statistics and random forest reduced fewer than 600 V-J features to roughly 13, which were used in a naive Bayes classifier (R e1071). The raw public reads went through TCRdb reprocessing: fastp at Q25, MiXCR clone calling, in-frame beta chains kept. Records with the same CDR3 protein are collapsed into one entry carrying the most frequent genes and DNA. The V and J calls and clone size come from TCRdb's table, not from the authors' own analysis. The sample table lists about 530,000 distinct CDR3 sequences, 17% of them with a count of one. 15% to 20% of the sample goes to the ten largest clones.

There are many counts of this clonotype. Its recognized antigen is unknown. There are no base qualities to consult, and no much larger clone falls within one base. In the ophthalmopathy patients, disease was moderately to severely active, with a Clinical Activity Score of 3 or more, a NOSPECS grade of 4 or more, and a duration of less than 3 months. Exclusion was applied to patients with uncontrolled infections, other autoimmune diseases, pregnancy or lactation. Diagnoses were based on clinical symptoms, serum thyroxine and TRAb, thyroid ultrasound and orbital computed tomography. PBMCs were separated from roughly 10 ml of fresh peripheral blood using Ficoll-Paque density gradient centrifugation. Total RNA was extracted using Trizol reagent, and RNA quality was assessed on an Agilent 2100 Bioanalyzer.

The V gene is TRBV7-3 and the J gene is TRBJ1-2; TRBD1 fits 10 bases in the junction. Sample: blood. This receptor was obtained from a woman between 18 and 30 years old with Graves' ophthalmopathy. CDR3 region: CASSREDRGLHYGYTF. The DNA is as follows: TGTGCCAGCAGCCGAGAAGACAGGGGGCTTCACTATGGCTACACCTTC.